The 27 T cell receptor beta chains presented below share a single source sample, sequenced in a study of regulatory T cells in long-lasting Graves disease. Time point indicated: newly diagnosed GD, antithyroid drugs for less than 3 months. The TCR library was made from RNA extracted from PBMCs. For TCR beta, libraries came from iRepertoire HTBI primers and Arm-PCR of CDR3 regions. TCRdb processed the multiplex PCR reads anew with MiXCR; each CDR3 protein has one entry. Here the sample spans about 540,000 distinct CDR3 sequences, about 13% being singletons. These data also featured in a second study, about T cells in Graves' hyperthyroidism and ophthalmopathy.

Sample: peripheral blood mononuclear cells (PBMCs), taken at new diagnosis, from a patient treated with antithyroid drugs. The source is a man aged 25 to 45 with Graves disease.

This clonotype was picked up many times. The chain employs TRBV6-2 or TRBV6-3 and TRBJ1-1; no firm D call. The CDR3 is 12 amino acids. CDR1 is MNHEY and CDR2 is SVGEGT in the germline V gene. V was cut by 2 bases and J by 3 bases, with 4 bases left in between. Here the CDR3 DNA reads TGTGCCAGCAGTTACGTAGACACTGAAGCTTTCTTT. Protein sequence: CASSYVDTEAFF.

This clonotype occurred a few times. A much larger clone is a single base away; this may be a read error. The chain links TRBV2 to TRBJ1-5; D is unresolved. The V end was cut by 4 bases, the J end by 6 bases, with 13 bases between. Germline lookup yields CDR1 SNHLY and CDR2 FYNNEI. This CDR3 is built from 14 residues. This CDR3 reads CASSGYGRSQPQHF. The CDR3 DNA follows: TGTGCCAGCAGTGGCTACGGGCGGAGTCAGCCCCAGCATTTT.

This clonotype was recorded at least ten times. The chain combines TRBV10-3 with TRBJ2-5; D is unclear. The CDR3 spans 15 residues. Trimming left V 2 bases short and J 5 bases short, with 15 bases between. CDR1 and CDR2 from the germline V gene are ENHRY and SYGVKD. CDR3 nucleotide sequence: TGTGCCATCAGTGAGCGGGCCGTTAACGTCGAGACCCAGTACTTC. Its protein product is CAISERAVNVETQYF.

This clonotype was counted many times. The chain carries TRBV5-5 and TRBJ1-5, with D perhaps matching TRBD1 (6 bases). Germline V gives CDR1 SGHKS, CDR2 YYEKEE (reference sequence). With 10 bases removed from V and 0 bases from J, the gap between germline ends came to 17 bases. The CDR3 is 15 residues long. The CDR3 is CASEGGQGSNQPQHF. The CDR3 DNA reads TGTGCCTCCGAGGGGGGGCAGGGTAGCAATCAGCCCCAGCATTTT.

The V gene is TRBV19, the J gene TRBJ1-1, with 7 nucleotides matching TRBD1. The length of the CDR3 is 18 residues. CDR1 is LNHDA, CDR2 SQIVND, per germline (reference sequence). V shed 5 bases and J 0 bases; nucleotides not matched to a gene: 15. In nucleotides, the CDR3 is TGTGCCAGTAGTTTAGGGACAGTTTTACCCTTTGTGAACACTGAAGCTTTCTTT. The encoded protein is CASSLGTVLPFVNTEAFF.

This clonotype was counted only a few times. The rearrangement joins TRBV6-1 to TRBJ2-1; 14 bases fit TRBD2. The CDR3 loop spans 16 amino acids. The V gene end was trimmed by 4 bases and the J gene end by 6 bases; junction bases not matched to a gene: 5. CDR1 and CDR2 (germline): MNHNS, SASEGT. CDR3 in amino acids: CASSGLGLAGANEQFF. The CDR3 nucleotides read TGTGCCAGCAGTGGCTTGGGACTAGCGGGAGCCAATGAGCAGTTCTTC.

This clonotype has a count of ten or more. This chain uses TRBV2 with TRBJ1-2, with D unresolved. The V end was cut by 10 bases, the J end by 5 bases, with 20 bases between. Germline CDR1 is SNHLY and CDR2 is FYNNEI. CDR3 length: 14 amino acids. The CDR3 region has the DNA TGTGCCATAGGACGGATCGGACCTTTTTATGGCTACACCTTC. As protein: CAIGRIGPFYGYTF.

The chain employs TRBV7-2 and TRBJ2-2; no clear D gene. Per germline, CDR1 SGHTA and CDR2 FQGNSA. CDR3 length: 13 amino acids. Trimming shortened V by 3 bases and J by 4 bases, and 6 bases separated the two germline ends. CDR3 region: CASSFTPTGELFF. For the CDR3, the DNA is TGTGCCAGCAGCTTTACCCCCACCGGGGAGCTGTTTTTT.

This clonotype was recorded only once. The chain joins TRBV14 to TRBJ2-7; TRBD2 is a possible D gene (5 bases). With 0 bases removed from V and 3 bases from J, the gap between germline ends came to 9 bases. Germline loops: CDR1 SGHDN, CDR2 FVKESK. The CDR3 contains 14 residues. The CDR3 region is CASSQDNGIYEQYF. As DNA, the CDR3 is TGTGCCAGCAGCCAAGATAACGGGATCTACGAGCAGTACTTC. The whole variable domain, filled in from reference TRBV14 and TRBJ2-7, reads EAGVTQFPSHSVIEKGQTVTLRCDPISGHDNLYWYRRVMGKEIKFLLHFVKESKQDESGMPNNRFLAERTGGTYSTLKVQPAELEDSGVYFCASSQDNGIYEQYFGPGTRLTVT.

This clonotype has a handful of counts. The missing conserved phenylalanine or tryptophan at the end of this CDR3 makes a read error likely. CDR3 sequence (DNA): TGTGCCAGCAGTTTCCTGGGTAGTCCCGAAAAACTGTTTTCT. The encoded protein is CASSFLGSPEKLFS. The rearrangement links TRBV12-3 or TRBV12-4 to TRBJ1-4; the D is unclear. Trimming shortened V by 3 bases and J by 8 bases, and 13 bases separated the two germline ends. This CDR3 has 14 amino acids.

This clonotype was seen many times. In nucleotides, the CDR3 is TGTGCCAGCAGTCTCGACAACAATCAGCCCCAGCATTTT. Protein: CASSLDNNQPQHF. This chain uses TRBV12-3 or TRBV12-4 with TRBJ1-5, with D unresolved. The CDR3 runs 13 residues. V lost 5 bases to trimming and J lost 3 bases, with 8 bases between them.

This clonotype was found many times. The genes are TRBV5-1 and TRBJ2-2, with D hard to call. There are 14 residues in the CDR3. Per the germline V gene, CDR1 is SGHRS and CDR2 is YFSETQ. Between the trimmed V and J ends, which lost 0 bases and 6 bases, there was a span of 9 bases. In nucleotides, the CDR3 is TGCGCCAGCAGCTTGGCGGATGGGGCCGGGGAGCTGTTTTTT. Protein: CASSLADGAGELFF.

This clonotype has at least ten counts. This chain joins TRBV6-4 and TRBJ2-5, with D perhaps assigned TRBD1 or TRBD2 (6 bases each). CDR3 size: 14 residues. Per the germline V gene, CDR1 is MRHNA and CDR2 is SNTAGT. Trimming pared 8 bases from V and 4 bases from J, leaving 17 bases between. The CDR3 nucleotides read TGTGCCAGCCTCGGGGGCGGTTGGGGAGAGACCCAGTACTTC. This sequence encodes CASLGGGWGETQYF.

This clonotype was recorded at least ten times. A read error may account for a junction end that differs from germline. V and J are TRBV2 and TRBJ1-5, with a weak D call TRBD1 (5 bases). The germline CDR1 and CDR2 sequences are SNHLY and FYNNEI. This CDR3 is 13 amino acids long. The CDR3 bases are TGTGCCAGCAGTGAGGGAATATCTGGGGACGGTTATTTT. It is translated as CASSEGISGDGYF.

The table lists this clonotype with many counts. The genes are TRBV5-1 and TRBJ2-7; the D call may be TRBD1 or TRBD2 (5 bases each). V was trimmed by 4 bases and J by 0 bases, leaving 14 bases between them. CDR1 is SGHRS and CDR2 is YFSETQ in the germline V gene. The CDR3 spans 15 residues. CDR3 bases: TGCGCCAGCAGCCCACGGGACGCCAGCTCCTACGAGCAGTACTTC. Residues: CASSPRDASSYEQYF.

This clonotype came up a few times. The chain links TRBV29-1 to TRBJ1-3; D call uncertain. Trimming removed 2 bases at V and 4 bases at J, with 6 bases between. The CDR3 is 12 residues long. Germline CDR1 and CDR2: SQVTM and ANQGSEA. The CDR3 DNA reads TGCAGCGTTGAATGGGCGGGAAACACCATATATTTT. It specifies CSVEWAGNTIYF.

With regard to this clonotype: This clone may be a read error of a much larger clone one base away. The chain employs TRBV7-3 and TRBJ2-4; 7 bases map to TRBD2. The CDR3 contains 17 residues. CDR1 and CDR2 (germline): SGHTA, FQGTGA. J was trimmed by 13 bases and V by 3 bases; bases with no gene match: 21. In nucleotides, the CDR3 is TGTGCCAGCAGCTTGGGGGGGGAGTACCTTTTCTACAATGAGCAGTACTTC. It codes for CASSLGGEYLFYNEQYF.

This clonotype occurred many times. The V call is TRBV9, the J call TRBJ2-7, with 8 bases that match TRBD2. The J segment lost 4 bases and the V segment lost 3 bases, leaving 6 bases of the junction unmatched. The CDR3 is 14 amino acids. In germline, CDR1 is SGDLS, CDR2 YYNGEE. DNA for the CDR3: TGTGCCAGCAGCGGAGCGGGAGTTGGTTACGAGCAGTACTTC. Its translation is CASSGAGVGYEQYF.

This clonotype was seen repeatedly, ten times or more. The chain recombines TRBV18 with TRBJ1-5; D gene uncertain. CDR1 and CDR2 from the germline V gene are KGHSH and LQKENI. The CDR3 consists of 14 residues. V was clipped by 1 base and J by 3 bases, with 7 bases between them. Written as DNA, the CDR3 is TGTGCCAGCTCACCACAGGGTACCAATCAGCCCCAGCATTTT. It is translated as CASSPQGTNQPQHF.

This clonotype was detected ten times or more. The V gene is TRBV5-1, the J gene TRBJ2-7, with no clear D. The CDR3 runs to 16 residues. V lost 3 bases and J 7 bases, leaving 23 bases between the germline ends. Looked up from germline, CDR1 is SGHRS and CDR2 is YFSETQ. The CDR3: CASSSPPEHPTREQYF. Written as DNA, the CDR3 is TGCGCCAGCAGCTCCCCCCCGGAACATCCCACGCGGGAGCAGTACTTC. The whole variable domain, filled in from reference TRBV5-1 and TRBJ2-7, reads KAGVTQTPRYLIKTRGQQVTLSCSPISGHRSVSWYQQTPGQGLQFLFEYFSETQRNKGNFPGRFSGRQFSNSRSEMNVSTLELGDSALYLCASSSPPEHPTREQYFGPGTRLTVT.

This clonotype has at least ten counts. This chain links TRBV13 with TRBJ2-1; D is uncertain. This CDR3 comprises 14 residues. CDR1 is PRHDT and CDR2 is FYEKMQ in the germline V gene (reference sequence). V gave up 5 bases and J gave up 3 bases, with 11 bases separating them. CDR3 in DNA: TGTGCCAGCAGCACCCTCCAGCGCTACAATGAGCAGTTCTTC. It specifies CASSTLQRYNEQFF.

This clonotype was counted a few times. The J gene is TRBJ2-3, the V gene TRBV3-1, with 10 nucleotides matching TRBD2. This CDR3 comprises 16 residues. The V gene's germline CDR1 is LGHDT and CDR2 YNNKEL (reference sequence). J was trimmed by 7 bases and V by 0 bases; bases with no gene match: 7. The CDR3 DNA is TGTGCCAGCAGCCAAGAAACTAGCGGGACACAAAATACGCAGTATTTT. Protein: CASSQETSGTQNTQYF.

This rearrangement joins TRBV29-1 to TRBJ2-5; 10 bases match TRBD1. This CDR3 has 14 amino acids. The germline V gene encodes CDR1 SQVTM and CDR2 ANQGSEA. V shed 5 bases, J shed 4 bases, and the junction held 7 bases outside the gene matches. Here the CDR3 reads CSVPGQGKGETQYF. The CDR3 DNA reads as TGCAGCGTTCCGGGACAGGGGAAAGGAGAGACCCAGTACTTC.

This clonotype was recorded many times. The CDR3 DNA reads as TGTGCCAGCAGTTACTCTATTGGGGGGCCAGTCGGGCAGTACTTC. This sequence encodes CASSYSIGGPVGQYF. V usage is TRBV6-9 and J usage is TRBJ2-7; possibly TRBD1 or TRBD2 for D (6 bases each). Trimming shortened V by 3 bases and J by 9 bases, and 21 bases separated the two germline ends. The germline gives CDR1 MNHGY, CDR2 SVAAGI. The CDR3 consists of 15 residues.

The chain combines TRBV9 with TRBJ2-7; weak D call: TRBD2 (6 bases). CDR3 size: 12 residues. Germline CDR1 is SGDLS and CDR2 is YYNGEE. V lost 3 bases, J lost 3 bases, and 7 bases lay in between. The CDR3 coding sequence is TGTGCCAGCAGCGGGGACTTCTACGAGCAGTACTTC. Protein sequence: CASSGDFYEQYF. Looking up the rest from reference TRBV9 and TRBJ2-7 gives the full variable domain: DSGVTQTPKHLITATGQRVTLRCSPRSGDLSVYWYQQSLDQGLQFLIQYYNGEERAKGNILERFSAQQFPDLHSELNLSSLELGDSALYFCASSGDFYEQYFGPGTRLTVT.

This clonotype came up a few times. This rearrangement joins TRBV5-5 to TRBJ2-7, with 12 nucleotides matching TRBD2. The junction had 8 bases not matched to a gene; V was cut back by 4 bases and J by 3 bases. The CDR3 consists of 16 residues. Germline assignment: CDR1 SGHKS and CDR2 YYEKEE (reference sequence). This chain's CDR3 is CASSRTSGMSSYEQYF. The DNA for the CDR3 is TGTGCCAGCAGCAGGACTAGCGGGATGAGTAGCTACGAGCAGTACTTC.

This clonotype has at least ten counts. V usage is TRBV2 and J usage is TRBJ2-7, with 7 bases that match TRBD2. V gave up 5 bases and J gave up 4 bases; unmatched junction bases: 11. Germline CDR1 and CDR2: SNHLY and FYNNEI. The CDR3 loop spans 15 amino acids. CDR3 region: CASSLGGRGQYEQYF. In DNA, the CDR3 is TGTGCCAGCAGTCTCGGGGGGAGAGGCCAATACGAGCAGTACTTC.